Each of the 22 T cell receptor beta chains below was sequenced from the same sample in a study of cytomegalovirus exposure and HLA in healthy donors. PCR primers comprised 60 Vbeta and 13 Jbeta primers. Produced via immunoSEQ multiplex PCR; TCRdb's table is partial and in-frame only. This table holds some 84,000 clones, less than 80% found once. Sequencing input: PBMCs. Receptors were obtained from a woman aged 35 to 49 in good health and CMV-seropositive.

The chain links TRBV28 to TRBJ1-2, with 9 bases that match TRBD1. V shed 2 bases, J shed 4 bases, and the junction held 5 bases outside the gene matches. The CDR3 is 15 amino acids. CDR1 is MDHEN, CDR2 SYDVKM, per germline. This chain's CDR3 is CASSLTSDRGYGYTF. The CDR3 DNA reads as TGTGCCAGCAGTTTAACTTCGGACAGGGGCTATGGCTACACCTTC.

The genes are TRBV2 and TRBJ2-7, with 13 bases identical to TRBD2. V shed 3 bases, J shed 2 bases, and the junction held 1 base outside the gene matches. The CDR3 is 15 residues long. CDR1 is SNHLY and CDR2 is FYNNEI in the germline V gene. DNA for the CDR3: TGTGCCAGCAGTGAGGGACTAGCGGGGACCTACGAGCAGTACTTC. Amino acid sequence: CASSEGLAGTYEQYF.

The chain joins TRBV6-1 to TRBJ1-2; possibly TRBD1 for D (6 bases). The germline V and J ends were trimmed by 7 bases and 6 bases, with 21 bases remaining between them. Germline V gene lookup returns CDR1 MNHNS and CDR2 SASEGT. The CDR3 spans 15 residues. The CDR3 DNA reads TGTGCCAGCAACCCCACAGGGTTACGAAGTAATGGCTACACCTTC. It is translated as CASNPTGLRSNGYTF.

The chain links TRBV9 to TRBJ1-2, with a weak D call TRBD1 (6 bases). Trimming took 5 bases from V and 6 from J, leaving 14 bases between them. This CDR3 has 13 residues. The germline CDR1 and CDR2 sequences are SGDLS and YYNGEE. This chain's CDR3 is CASSPGGGDGYTF. The CDR3 nucleotides are TGTGCCAGCAGTCCGGGAGGGGGTGATGGCTACACCTTC.

The chain recombines TRBV4-2 with TRBJ1-3; TRBD1 might be the D (6 bases). This CDR3 has 17 amino acids. V was pared by 4 bases and J by 0 bases, with 16 bases between. Germline V gene data show CDR1 as LGHNA and CDR2 as YNFKEQ. The CDR3 here is CASSPRGGAHSGNTIYF. The DNA of the CDR3 is TGTGCCAGCAGCCCGCGTGGGGGGGCACACTCTGGAAACACCATATATTTT.

This chain uses TRBV13 with TRBJ1-1, with a tentative D call TRBD1 (5 bases). Germline CDR1 reads PRHDT; CDR2 reads FYEKMQ (reference sequence). CDR3 length: 13 residues. The V and J ends lost 3 bases and 5 bases respectively, with 10 bases between them. The CDR3 nucleotides are TGTGCCAGCAGCTTTCGGGGGGAGACTGAAGCTTTCTTT. Its protein product is CASSFRGETEAFF.

The rearrangement uses TRBV4-3 and TRBJ2-1, with 9 positions matching TRBD2. The CDR3 contains 17 residues. After removal of 0 bases from V and 2 bases from J, the junction contained 5 bases not matched to a gene. Per germline, CDR1 LGHNA and CDR2 YSLEER. CDR3 in amino acids: CASSQDRASGTYNEQFF. Here the CDR3 DNA reads TGCGCCAGCAGCCAAGATAGGGCTAGCGGGACCTACAATGAGCAGTTCTTC.

This clone has a handful of counts. This chain connects TRBV9 to TRBJ1-1, with TRBD1 identical over 11 bases. Trimming removed 4 bases from V and 4 bases from J; junction bases left unmatched: 6. Germline V gives CDR1 SGDLS, CDR2 YYNGEE. The CDR3 covers 15 residues. CDR3 region: CASSLGGTGGTEAFF. The CDR3 nucleotides are TGTGCCAGCAGCCTCGGGGGGACAGGGGGCACTGAAGCTTTCTTT.

This clone was observed a few times. V gene TRBV6-1 combines with J gene TRBJ2-1, with 7 bases lining up with TRBD2. Germline V lookup: CDR1 MNHNS, CDR2 SASEGT. The CDR3 sequence is 13 residues long. V lost 7 bases to trimming and J lost 6 bases; unmatched junction nucleotides: 6. CDR3: CASTGGSLNEQFF. Here the CDR3 DNA reads TGTGCCAGCACTGGCGGGAGCCTCAATGAGCAGTTCTTC.

The chain links TRBV4-2 to TRBJ2-5; no clear D gene. This CDR3 has 15 amino acids. V lost 1 base and J 0 bases, leaving 9 bases between the germline ends. Germline-derived CDR1 and CDR2 are LGHNA and YNFKEQ. The CDR3: CASSQVGVYQETQYF. CDR3 DNA: TGTGCCAGCAGCCAAGTTGGAGTGTACCAAGAGACCCAGTACTTC.

The chain uses TRBV19 and TRBJ1-5, with D perhaps TRBD1 (5 bases). Germline values: CDR1 LNHDA, CDR2 SQIVND (reference sequence). Trimming removed 8 bases from V and 4 bases from J, with 18 bases in between. The CDR3 covers 15 residues. DNA of the CDR3: TGTGCCAGTCGGCCACGGGGGGAGCCTAATCAGCCCCAGCATTTT. Translated: CASRPRGEPNQPQHF.

This clone has more than one count but fewer than ten. CDR3 region: CASSVRDRGLRRGNTIYF. CDR3 nucleotides: TGTGCCAGCAGCGTCCGGGACAGGGGGCTTCGGAGAGGAAACACCATATATTTT. The chain couples TRBV9 to TRBJ1-3; 12 bases are a match to TRBD1. The CDR3 runs to 18 residues. Trimming removed 2 bases from V and 4 bases from J; junction bases left unmatched: 10. From germline, CDR1 is SGDLS and CDR2 YYNGEE.

The chain uses TRBV7-9 and TRBJ1-1; 7 nucleotides align to TRBD1. Germline V gene sequence: CDR1 SEHNR, CDR2 FQNEAQ (reference sequence). Losses at the gene ends were 5 bases for V and 1 base for J; bases not matched to a gene: 7. The CDR3 is 15 residues long. CDR3 protein: CASSPPTGKNTEAFF. The CDR3 DNA follows: TGTGCCAGCAGCCCACCGACAGGGAAGAACACTGAAGCTTTCTTT.

This sequence joins TRBV28 and TRBJ2-7; TRBD2 is a possible D gene (7 bases). In germline, CDR1 is MDHEN, CDR2 SYDVKM. V was pared by 8 bases and J by 2 bases, with 16 bases between. The CDR3 is 14 residues long. The CDR3 sequence: CASGTIGGAYEQYF. CDR3 nucleotides: TGTGCCAGCGGGACCATAGGGGGGGCCTACGAGCAGTACTTC.

The table lists this clone with a count of one. The genes are TRBV15 and TRBJ2-5; D not resolved. Per the germline V gene, CDR1 is LNHNV and CDR2 is YYDKDF (reference sequence). The V gene lost 0 bases and the J gene lost 1 base, with 9 bases spanning the gap. The CDR3 extends over 15 amino acids. The CDR3: CATSRDGGSQETQYF. In nucleotides, the CDR3 is TGTGCCACCAGCAGAGACGGCGGTTCCCAAGAGACCCAGTACTTC.

This chain links TRBV4-3 with TRBJ2-7, with D unclear. There are 13 residues in the CDR3. Per germline, CDR1 LGHNA and CDR2 YSLEER. V was pared by 0 bases and J by 6 bases, with 9 bases between. This CDR3 is CASSQDPRGEQYF. As DNA, the CDR3 is TGCGCCAGCAGCCAAGATCCAAGAGGCGAGCAGTACTTC.

The chain carries TRBV4-3 and TRBJ2-5; TRBD2 agrees at 7 bases. CDR1 and CDR2 (germline): LGHNA, YSLEER. V shed 0 bases and J 6 bases; nucleotides not matched to a gene: 13. This CDR3 is built from 17 residues. For the CDR3, the DNA is TGCGCCAGCAGCCAAGAATTGTATGGGGGGGTAAGGCAGACCCAGTACTTC. This sequence encodes CASSQELYGGVRQTQYF.

DNA for the CDR3: TGTGCCAGCAGCGCCGTGGGGACAGGGGATGGCTACACCTTC. It encodes CASSAVGTGDGYTF. The genes are TRBV9 and TRBJ1-2, with 10 bases lining up with TRBD1. CDR3 length: 14 residues. Germline V gene sequence: CDR1 SGDLS, CDR2 YYNGEE. V lost 3 bases to trimming and J lost 6 bases; unmatched junction nucleotides: 5.

The sample holds one count of this clone. CDR3 amino acids: CASSLSLGGDTGELFF. The CDR3 DNA sequence: TGTGCCAGCAGTTTATCGTTGGGCGGGGACACCGGGGAGCTGTTTTTT. This rearrangement joins TRBV27 to TRBJ2-2, with D possibly being TRBD2 (6 bases). The CDR3 runs 16 residues. V shed 0 bases and J shed 3 bases, with 11 bases lying between them. The germline CDR1 and CDR2 sequences are MNHEY and SMNVEV (reference sequence).

This chain uses TRBV15 with TRBJ1-2; no reliable D call. Germline V gives CDR1 LNHNV, CDR2 YYDKDF (reference sequence). V was clipped by 3 bases and J by 8 bases, with 22 bases between them. The CDR3 runs 16 residues. The CDR3 spells CATSSADGSWSGGYTF. CDR3 DNA: TGTGCCACCAGCAGTGCAGACGGGTCCTGGAGTGGCGGCTACACCTTC.

The V call is TRBV28, the J call TRBJ2-2; 10 bases agree with TRBD2. This CDR3 spans 18 amino acids. Germline loops: CDR1 MDHEN, CDR2 SYDVKM. Losses at the gene ends were 2 bases for V and 6 bases for J; bases not matched to a gene: 12. The CDR3 sequence is CASSLNLGSGRASGELFF. In nucleotides, the CDR3 is TGTGCCAGCAGTTTAAATCTCGGGAGCGGGAGGGCCTCCGGGGAGCTGTTTTTT.

The chain joins TRBV28 to TRBJ1-5, with D perhaps TRBD1 (5 bases). V was shortened by 6 bases and J by 3 bases, with 15 bases between the two germline ends. Germline assignment: CDR1 MDHEN and CDR2 SYDVKM. This CDR3 region has 15 residues. The DNA of the CDR3 is TGTGCCAGCAGCCCCCCCCCAGGGAACAATCAGCCCCAGCATTTT. Its translation is CASSPPPGNNQPQHF.